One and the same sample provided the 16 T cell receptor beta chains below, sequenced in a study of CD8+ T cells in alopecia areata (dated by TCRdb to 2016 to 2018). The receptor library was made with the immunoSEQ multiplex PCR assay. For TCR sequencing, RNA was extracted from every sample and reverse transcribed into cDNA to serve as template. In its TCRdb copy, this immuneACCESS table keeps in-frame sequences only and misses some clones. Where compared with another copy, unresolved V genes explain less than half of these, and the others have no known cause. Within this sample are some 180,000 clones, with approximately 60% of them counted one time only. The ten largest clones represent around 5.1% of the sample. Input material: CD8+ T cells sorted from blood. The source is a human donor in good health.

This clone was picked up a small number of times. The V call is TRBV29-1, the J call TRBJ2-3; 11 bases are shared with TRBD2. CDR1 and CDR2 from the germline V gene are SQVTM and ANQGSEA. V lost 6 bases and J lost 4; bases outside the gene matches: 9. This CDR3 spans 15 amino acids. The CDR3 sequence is CSVPLAGGKADTQYF. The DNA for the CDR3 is TGCAGCGTGCCTCTAGCGGGGGGAAAGGCAGATACGCAGTATTTT.

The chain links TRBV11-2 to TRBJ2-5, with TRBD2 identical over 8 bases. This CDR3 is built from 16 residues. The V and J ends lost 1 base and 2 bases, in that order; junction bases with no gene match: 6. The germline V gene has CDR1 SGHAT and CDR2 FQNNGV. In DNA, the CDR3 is TGTGCCAGCAGCTTAGTAGCAGCGGGAGCTCAAGAGACCCAGTACTTC. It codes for CASSLVAAGAQETQYF.

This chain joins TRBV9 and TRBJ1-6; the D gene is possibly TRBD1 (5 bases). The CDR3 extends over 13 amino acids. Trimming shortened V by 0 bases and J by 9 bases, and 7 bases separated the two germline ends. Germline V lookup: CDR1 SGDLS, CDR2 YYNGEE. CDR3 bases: TGTGCCAGCAGCGTAGCCGACAGTTCACCCCTCCACTTT. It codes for CASSVADSSPLHF.

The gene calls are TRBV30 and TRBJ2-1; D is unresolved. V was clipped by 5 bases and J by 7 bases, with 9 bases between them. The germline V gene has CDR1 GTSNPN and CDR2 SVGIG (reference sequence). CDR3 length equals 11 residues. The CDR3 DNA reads TGTGCCTGGGGAAGGGATAATGAGCAGTTCTTC. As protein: CAWGRDNEQFF.

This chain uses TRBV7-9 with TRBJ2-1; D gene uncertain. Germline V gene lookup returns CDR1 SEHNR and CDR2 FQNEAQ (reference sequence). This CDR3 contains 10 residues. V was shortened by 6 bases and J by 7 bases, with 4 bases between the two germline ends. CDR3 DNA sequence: TGTGCCAGCAGAGGGAATGAGCAGTTCTTC. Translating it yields CASRGNEQFF.

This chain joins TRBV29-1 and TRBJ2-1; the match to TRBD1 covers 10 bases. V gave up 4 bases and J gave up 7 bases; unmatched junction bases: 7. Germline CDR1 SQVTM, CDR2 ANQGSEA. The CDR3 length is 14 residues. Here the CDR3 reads CSVAGQGLRNEQFF. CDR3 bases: TGCAGCGTTGCGGGACAGGGGTTACGGAATGAGCAGTTCTTC.

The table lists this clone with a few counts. The CDR3 DNA sequence: TGTGCCAGCAGCCCCGGGCCCAGGGACACTGAAGCTTTCTTT. Its protein product is CASSPGPRDTEAFF. The rearrangement joins TRBV11-2 to TRBJ1-1; TRBD1 is a possible D gene (5 bases). Per germline, CDR1 SGHAT and CDR2 FQNNGV. CDR3 length equals 14 residues. The V end was cut by 5 bases, the J end by 3 bases, with 13 bases between.

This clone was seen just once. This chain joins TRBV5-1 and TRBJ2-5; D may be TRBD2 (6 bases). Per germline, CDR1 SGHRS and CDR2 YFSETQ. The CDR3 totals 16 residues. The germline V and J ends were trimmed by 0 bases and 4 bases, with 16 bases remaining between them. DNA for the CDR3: TGCGCCAGCAGCTTGGGGCCCACTAGCTCCTTAGAGACCCAGTACTTC. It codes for CASSLGPTSSLETQYF. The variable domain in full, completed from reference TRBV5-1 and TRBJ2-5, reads KAGVTQTPRYLIKTRGQQVTLSCSPISGHRSVSWYQQTPGQGLQFLFEYFSETQRNKGNFPGRFSGRQFSNSRSEMNVSTLELGDSALYLCASSLGPTSSLETQYFGPGTRLLVL.

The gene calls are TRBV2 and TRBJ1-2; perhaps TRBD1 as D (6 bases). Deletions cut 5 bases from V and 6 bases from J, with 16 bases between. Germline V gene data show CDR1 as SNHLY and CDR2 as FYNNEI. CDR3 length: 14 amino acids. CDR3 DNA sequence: TGTGCCAGCAGTCCCCCCTACAGGGTAGATGGCTACACCTTC. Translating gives CASSPPYRVDGYTF.

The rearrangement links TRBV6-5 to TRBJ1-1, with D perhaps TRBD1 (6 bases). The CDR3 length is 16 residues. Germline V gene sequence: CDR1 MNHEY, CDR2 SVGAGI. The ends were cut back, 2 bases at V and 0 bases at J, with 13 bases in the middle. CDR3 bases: TGTGCCAGCAGTTACAGCGACAGGACCTTGAACACTGAAGCTTTCTTT. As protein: CASSYSDRTLNTEAFF.

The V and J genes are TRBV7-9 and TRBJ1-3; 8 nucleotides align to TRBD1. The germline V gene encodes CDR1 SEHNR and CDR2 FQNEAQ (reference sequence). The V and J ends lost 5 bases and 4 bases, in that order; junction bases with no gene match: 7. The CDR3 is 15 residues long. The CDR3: CASSPDRERGNTIYF. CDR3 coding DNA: TGTGCCAGCAGCCCGGACAGGGAACGGGGAAACACCATATATTTT. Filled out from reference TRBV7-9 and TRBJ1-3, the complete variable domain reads DTGVSQNPRHKITKRGQNVTFRCDPISEHNRLYWYRQTLGQGPEFLTYFQNEAQLEKSRLLSDRFSAERPKGSFSTLEIQRTEQGDSAMYLCASSPDRERGNTIYFGEGSWLTVV.

The CDR3 region has the DNA TGTGCCAGCAGCGTAGTCCCGACGGCGACTAGCACAGATACGCAGTATTTT. This gives the protein CASSVVPTATSTDTQYF. V is TRBV9 and J is TRBJ2-3; D ambiguous. V shed 0 bases and J shed 0 bases, with 14 bases lying between them. CDR3 length: 17 amino acids. The germline V gene encodes CDR1 SGDLS and CDR2 YYNGEE.

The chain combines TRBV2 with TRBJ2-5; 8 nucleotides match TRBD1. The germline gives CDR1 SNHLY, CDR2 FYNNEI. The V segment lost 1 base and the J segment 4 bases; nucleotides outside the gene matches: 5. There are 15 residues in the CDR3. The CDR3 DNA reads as TGTGCCAGCAGTGAAGTGGACAGGGTGAGAGAGACCCAGTACTTC. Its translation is CASSEVDRVRETQYF. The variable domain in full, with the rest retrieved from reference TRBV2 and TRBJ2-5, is EPEVTQTPSHQVTQMGQEVILRCVPISNHLYFYWYRQILGQKVEFLVSFYNNEISEKSEIFDDQFSVERPDGSNFTLKIRSTKLEDSAMYFCASSEVDRVRETQYFGPGTRLLVL.

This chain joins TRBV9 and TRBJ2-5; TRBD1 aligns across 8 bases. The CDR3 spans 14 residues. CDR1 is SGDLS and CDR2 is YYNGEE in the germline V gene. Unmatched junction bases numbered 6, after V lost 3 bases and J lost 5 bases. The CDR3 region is CASSARQGMETQYF. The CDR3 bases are TGTGCCAGCAGCGCCCGACAGGGGATGGAGACCCAGTACTTC.

The CDR3 region is CASSSFNSGANVLTF. For the CDR3, the DNA is TGTGCCAGCAGTTCCTTTAACTCTGGGGCCAACGTCCTGACTTTC. V is TRBV9 and J is TRBJ2-6; no reliable D call. This CDR3 spans 15 amino acids. V was trimmed by 5 bases and J by 0 bases, leaving 9 bases between them. Germline V gene sequence: CDR1 SGDLS, CDR2 YYNGEE.

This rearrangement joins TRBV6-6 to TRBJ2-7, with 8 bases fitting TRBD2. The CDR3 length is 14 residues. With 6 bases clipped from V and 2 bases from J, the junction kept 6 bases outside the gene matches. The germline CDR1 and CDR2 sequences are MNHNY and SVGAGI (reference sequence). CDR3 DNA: TGTGCCAGCAGCTACGGACTAGCAACCTACGAGCAGTACTTC. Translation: CASSYGLATYEQYF.